The entry below gives a single T cell receptor beta chain sequence along with its context. The source of the sample is a study of control samples from healthy donors and cancer patients. This CDR3 is 15 amino acids long. V dropped 0 bases and J dropped 4; count of bases not matched to a gene: 5. The germline CDR1 and CDR2 sequences are LNHNV and YYDKDF (reference sequence). The data were produced by immunoSEQ multiplex PCR, yet TCRdb's version contains in-frame clones alone and is incomplete. The sample lists under 15,000 clones; 88% were seen once. This receptor was identified in a male donor with melanoma. The source material was formalin-fixed, paraffin-embedded tissue. The J gene is TRBJ1-2, the V gene TRBV15, with TRBD1 identical over 7 bases. The CDR3 sequence: CATSRDKDRPYGYTF. DNA of the CDR3: TGTGCCACCAGCAGAGATAAGGACAGGCCCTATGGCTACACCTTC.